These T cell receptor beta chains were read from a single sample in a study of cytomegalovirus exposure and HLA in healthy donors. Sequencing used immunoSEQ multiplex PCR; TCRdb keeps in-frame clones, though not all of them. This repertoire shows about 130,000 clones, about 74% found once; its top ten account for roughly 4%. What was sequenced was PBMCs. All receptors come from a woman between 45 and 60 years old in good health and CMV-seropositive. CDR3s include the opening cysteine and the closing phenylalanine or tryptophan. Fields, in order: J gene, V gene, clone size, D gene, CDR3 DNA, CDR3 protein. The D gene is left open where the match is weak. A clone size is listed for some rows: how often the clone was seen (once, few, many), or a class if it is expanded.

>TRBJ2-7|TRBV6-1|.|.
TGTGCCAGCACTACCCAGGGGGGCTACGAGCAGTACTTC
CASTTQGGYEQYF
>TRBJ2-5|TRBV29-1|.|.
TGCGGCGTTGAAGTCTCTGCAGGAAGGACCCAGTACTTC
CGVEVSAGRTQYF
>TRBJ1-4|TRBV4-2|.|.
TGTGCCAGCAGCCCAAGGGTCCAGGGTGGGGAAAAACTGTTTTTT
CASSPRVQGGEKLFF
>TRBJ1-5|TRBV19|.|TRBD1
TGTGCCAGTAGTATAGTCGGGACAGGGACGAGTCAGCCCCAGCATTTT
CASSIVGTGTSQPQHF
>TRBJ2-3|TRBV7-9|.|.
TGTTCCAGCAGCTTAGTGGGGCATACGCAGTATTTT
CSSSLVGHTQYF
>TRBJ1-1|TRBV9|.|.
TGTGCCAGCAGCTATCTGGGGCAGGGCGGCACTGAAGCTTTCTTT
CASSYLGQGGTEAFF
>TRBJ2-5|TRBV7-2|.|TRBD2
TGTGCCAGCAGCTTGATTGCGGGGGGAACCGGGGGGGAGACCCAGTACTTC
CASSLIAGGTGGETQYF
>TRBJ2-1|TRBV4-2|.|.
TGTGCCAGCAGCCAAGACGAGGGATGGGCGTTGCTCTTC
CASSQDEGWALLF
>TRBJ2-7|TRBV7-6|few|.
TGTGCCAGCAGCTTAGGAGTAGGGCAGGGAGGCTACGAGCAGTACTTC
CASSLGVGQGGYEQYF
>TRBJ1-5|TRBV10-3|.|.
TGTGCCATCAGTCCACAGGAGGGTGGGCAGCCCCAGCATTTT
CAISPQEGGQPQHF
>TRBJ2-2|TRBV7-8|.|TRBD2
TGTGCCAGCAGCTTACCCTTGAGGCTAGCGGGGGGGCCAAGGTCCGGGGAGCTGTTTTTT
CASSLPLRLAGGPRSGELFF
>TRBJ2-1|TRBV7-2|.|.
TGTGCCAGCAGCCGGTATATGGATGAGCAGTTCTTC
CASSRYMDEQFF
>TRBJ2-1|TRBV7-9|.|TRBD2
TGTGCCAGCAGCCGCTTAGGTAGGCGGGGGGGCTTAAACAATGAGCAGTTCTTC
CASSRLGRRGGLNNEQFF
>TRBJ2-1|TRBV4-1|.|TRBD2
TGCGCCAGCAGCCAACTGGGGACTAGCTCCCCTGAGTTCTTC
CASSQLGTSSPEFF
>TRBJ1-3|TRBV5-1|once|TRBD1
TGCGCCAGCAGCTTCGAGGGGGCGAACACCATATATTTT
CASSFEGANTIYF
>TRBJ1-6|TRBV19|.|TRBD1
TGTGCCAGCAGCGTACAGGGGGCATCCTATAATTCACCCCTCCACTTT
CASSVQGASYNSPLHF
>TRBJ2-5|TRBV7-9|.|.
TGTGCCAGCAGCTTAGTAGGACAGCCCCAAGAGACCCAGTACTTC
CASSLVGQPQETQYF
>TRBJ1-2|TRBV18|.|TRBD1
TGTGCCAGCTCGCCACCCGAAACAGGGGGCGCGGACTATGGCTACACCTTC
CASSPPETGGADYGYTF